A selection of T cell receptor beta chains follows, all from one sample in a study of blood T cell repertoires in COVID-19. Only in-frame clones appear in the TCRdb table, and some are missing; sequencing was by immunoSEQ multiplex PCR. The table shows fewer than 150,000 clones, with roughly four fifths occurring only once. Sequencing was done on a sample of peripheral blood. The receptors derive from a human donor in a cohort sampled during active COVID-19. Each CDR3 is given with its conserved first and last residue. A D gene is named only where the DNA matches it firmly. Clone size appears in some rows only: once, few, many, or a class for an expanded clone.

>TRBJ2-5|TRBV6-5|NA|few
TGTGCCACCTGGGGGGAGGACCAAGAGACCCAGTACTTC
CATWGEDQETQYF
>TRBJ2-7|TRBV4-1|NA|NA
TGCGCCAGCAGCCACCTAGGGGGGGACTACGAGCAGTACTTC
CASSHLGGDYEQYF
>TRBJ1-5|TRBV15|NA|NA
TGTGCCACCAGCAGAGATTTCAGGGTCGGCAGCAATCAGCCCCAGCATTTT
CATSRDFRVGSNQPQHF
>TRBJ2-1|TRBV5-6|TRBD1|NA
TGTGCCAGCAGCCCAGGACAGGGCTCCGACAATGAGCAGTTCTTC
CASSPGQGSDNEQFF
>TRBJ2-1|TRBV27|TRBD2|NA
TGTGCCAGCAATAGCGGGGGCTCACCCTACAATGAGCAGTTCTTC
CASNSGGSPYNEQFF
>TRBJ2-7|TRBV10-1|TRBD1|few
TGCGCCAGCAGCCACCGGGACAGGGTTCACGAGCAGTACTTC
CASSHRDRVHEQYF
>TRBJ2-3|TRBV5-1|NA|NA
TGCGCCAGCAGCTCCCACTTCCCTAGCACAGATACGCAGTATTTT
CASSSHFPSTDTQYF
>TRBJ2-7|TRBV3-1/TRBV3-2|TRBD1|NA
TGTGCCAGCAGCCAATGGACAGGGGGCCTTTTTTCCTACGAGCAGTACTTC
CASSQWTGGLFSYEQYF
>TRBJ1-6|TRBV30|TRBD1|NA
TGTGCCTGGAGTGTCGGGACAGGGGGCTATAATTCACCCCTCCACTTT
CAWSVGTGGYNSPLHF
>TRBJ2-1|TRBV5-6|TRBD2|NA
TGTGCCAGCAGCTTTTGGCGGACTAGCTACCACAATGAGCAGTTCTTC
CASSFWRTSYHNEQFF
>TRBJ1-4|TRBV24-1|NA|NA
TGTGCCACCAGTGATCCGGCAGGCGAAAAACTGTTTTTT
CATSDPAGEKLFF
>TRBJ2-1|TRBV6-5|TRBD1|NA
TGTGCCAGGTCGACAGGGGCATCCTACAATGAGCAGTTCTTC
CARSTGASYNEQFF
>TRBJ2-2|TRBV3-1/TRBV3-2|TRBD2|NA
TGTGCCAGCAGCCAAGAAACTAGCGGGGCCTTCACCGGGGAGCTGTTTTTT
CASSQETSGAFTGELFF
>TRBJ2-5|TRBV2|NA|NA
TGTGCCAGCAGGACCGAGGGGAGGGAGACCCAGTACTTC
CASRTEGRETQYF
>TRBJ2-7|TRBV4-1|TRBD2|few
TGCGCCAGCAGCCAAATGCGACTAGCGGGGGTCGGGGAGCAGTACTTC
CASSQMRLAGVGEQYF
>TRBJ2-2|TRBV7-9|NA|NA
TGTGCCAGCAGCTTATTCGGTCTAGCCGGGGAGCTGTTTTTT
CASSLFGLAGELFF
>TRBJ1-5|TRBV19|TRBD1|NA
TGTGCCAGTAGTATAGATAGGACAGGGTATAGCAATCAGCCCCAGCATTTT
CASSIDRTGYSNQPQHF
>TRBJ2-7|TRBV13|NA|NA
TGTGCCAGCAGCTTAGCTCGCTACGAGCAGTACTTC
CASSLARYEQYF
>TRBJ2-7|TRBV28|TRBD1|NA
TGTGCCAGCAGTAAACCGACAGGGACCTACGAGCAGTACTTC
CASSKPTGTYEQYF
>TRBJ2-2|TRBV5-6|NA|NA
TGTGCCAGCAGCTTGTTCTCGGGGGTTAACACCGGGGAGCTGTTTTTT
CASSLFSGVNTGELFF
>TRBJ2-3|TRBV5-1|NA|few
TGCGCCAGCAGCTTGGCGGGAAGGGAGGCAGATACGCAGTATTTT
CASSLAGREADTQYF
>TRBJ2-7|TRBV4-1|TRBD2|NA
TGCGCCAGCAGCTCCGGGACTAGCGGGGGAACGACCTACGAGCAGTACTTC
CASSSGTSGGTTYEQYF
>TRBJ2-2|TRBV7-2|TRBD2|NA
TGTGCCAGCAGCCCCCCCCTAGCGGGGGAGCTGACCGGGGAGCTGTTTTTT
CASSPPLAGELTGELFF
>TRBJ2-3|TRBV5-8|TRBD1|NA
TGTGCCAGCACCCCGGGACAGGGCACAGATACGCAGTATTTT
CASTPGQGTDTQYF
>TRBJ1-5|TRBV5-1|NA|few
TGCGCCAGCAGCTTGGCCCTAAAGAGCTTTAGCAATCAGCCCCAGCATTTT
CASSLALKSFSNQPQHF
>TRBJ1-5|TRBV5-1|TRBD1|NA
TGCGCCAGCAGCTTGGGCCAGGGGGACAATCAGCCCCAGCATTTT
CASSLGQGDNQPQHF
>TRBJ2-3|TRBV12-3/TRBV12-4|TRBD2|NA
TGTGCCGCACGGGGGAGGGGCACAGATACGCAGTATTTT
CAARGRGTDTQYF
>TRBJ2-7|TRBV3-1/TRBV3-2|NA|NA
TGTGCCAGCAGCCAAGATCGATTTGAGGGGGGGAGCTCCTACGAGCAGTACTTC
CASSQDRFEGGSSYEQYF
>TRBJ2-5|TRBV5-1|TRBD1|NA
TGCGCCAGCAGCGCGCGCCGACAGGGGTTGGGGGAGACCCAGTACTTC
CASSARRQGLGETQYF
>TRBJ2-7|TRBV7-9|TRBD1|NA
TGTGCCAGCAGCTCAGCTCGGACAGGGGTAATACACGAGCAGTACTTC
CASSSARTGVIHEQYF